Below, 8 T cell receptor beta chains from the same sample are listed, as sequenced in a study of T cell changes during pregnancy in multiple sclerosis. Using immunoSEQ multiplex PCR, the repertoire was profiled, and TCRdb retains in-frame clones only, with some absent. The data contain around 63,000 clones, roughly 92% of them seen just once; the ten biggest clones take up around 3.3%. Here the sequenced sample was CD8+ T cells from peripheral blood mononuclear cells, taken in the third trimester of pregnancy. The receptors stem from a female donor in good health, enrolled as a control in a pregnancy study.

The chain joins TRBV7-3 to TRBJ2-3, with TRBD2 matching 11 bases. The CDR3 contains 18 residues. With V trimmed by 5 bases and J by 5 bases, 15 bases remained unmatched. Germline V gene data show CDR1 as SGHTA and CDR2 as FQGTGA. The CDR3 protein is CASSPVGASGGYEDTQYF. The DNA of the CDR3 is TGTGCCAGCAGCCCCGTCGGGGCTAGCGGGGGGTACGAAGATACGCAGTATTTT.

The CDR3, as DNA: TGTGCCAGCATAACAATGAACACTGAAGCTTTCTTT. Protein product: CASITMNTEAFF. The J gene is TRBJ1-1, the V gene TRBV2; D gene uncertain. The ends were cut back, 7 bases at V and 0 bases at J, with 6 bases in the middle. Germline V CDR1 and CDR2: SNHLY, FYNNEI. The CDR3 runs to 12 residues.

The V gene is TRBV19, the J gene TRBJ2-7, with TRBD1 as a possible D gene (6 bases). CDR3 length: 14 amino acids. Between the trimmed V and J ends, which lost 5 bases and 2 bases, there was a span of 13 bases. Per the germline V gene, CDR1 is LNHDA and CDR2 is SQIVND (reference sequence). The CDR3 DNA reads TGTGCCAGTAGTGCCGCAGGGGCAACCTACGAGCAGTACTTC. As protein: CASSAAGATYEQYF.

This chain links TRBV30 with TRBJ1-2; the match to TRBD1 covers 9 bases. With V trimmed by 5 bases and J by 3 bases, 7 bases remained unmatched. The length of the CDR3 is 14 residues. Germline loops: CDR1 GTSNPN, CDR2 SVGIG (reference sequence). CDR3 sequence reads: CAWDEQGAYYGYTF. CDR3 in DNA: TGTGCCTGGGATGAACAGGGGGCATACTATGGCTACACCTTC.

Of note for this clone: The same CDR3 also results from other DNA sequences found in this sample. This chain joins TRBV7-9 and TRBJ1-5; no clear D gene. V was clipped by 1 base and J by 2 bases, with 6 bases between them. The length of the CDR3 is 14 residues. Germline-derived CDR1 and CDR2 are SEHNR and FQNEAQ (reference sequence). The CDR3 is CASSLGQGNQPQHF. For the CDR3, the DNA is TGTGCCAGCAGCTTAGGGCAGGGCAATCAGCCCCAGCATTTT.

V is TRBV6-5 and J is TRBJ2-3; 11 nucleotides align to TRBD2. V trimming: 6 bases; J trimming: 1 base; junction bases outside the gene matches: 3. Per germline, CDR1 MNHEY and CDR2 SVGAGI. The CDR3 spans 15 residues. DNA for the CDR3: TGTGCCAGCAGCATACTAGCGGGGGGCACAGATACGCAGTATTTT. Translated: CASSILAGGTDTQYF.

The J gene is TRBJ2-3, the V gene TRBV7-9; D unclear. The germline V gene encodes CDR1 SEHNR and CDR2 FQNEAQ (reference sequence). Trimming removed 2 bases at V and 7 bases at J, with 25 bases between. The CDR3 has 18 residues. CDR3 loop: CASSLLISTEELTNTQYF. In DNA form, the CDR3 reads TGTGCCAGCAGCTTATTGATATCGACGGAAGAGCTTACTAATACGCAGTATTTT.

The chain combines TRBV2 with TRBJ2-1; TRBD2 aligns across 10 bases. The CDR3 is 16 amino acids. Trimming cost V 3 bases and J 7 bases; bases outside gene matches: 9. The germline V gene has CDR1 SNHLY and CDR2 FYNNEI. CDR3 sequence: CASSDIAGGLLNEQFF. The CDR3 DNA reads as TGTGCCAGCAGTGACATAGCGGGGGGACTTCTAAATGAGCAGTTCTTC.